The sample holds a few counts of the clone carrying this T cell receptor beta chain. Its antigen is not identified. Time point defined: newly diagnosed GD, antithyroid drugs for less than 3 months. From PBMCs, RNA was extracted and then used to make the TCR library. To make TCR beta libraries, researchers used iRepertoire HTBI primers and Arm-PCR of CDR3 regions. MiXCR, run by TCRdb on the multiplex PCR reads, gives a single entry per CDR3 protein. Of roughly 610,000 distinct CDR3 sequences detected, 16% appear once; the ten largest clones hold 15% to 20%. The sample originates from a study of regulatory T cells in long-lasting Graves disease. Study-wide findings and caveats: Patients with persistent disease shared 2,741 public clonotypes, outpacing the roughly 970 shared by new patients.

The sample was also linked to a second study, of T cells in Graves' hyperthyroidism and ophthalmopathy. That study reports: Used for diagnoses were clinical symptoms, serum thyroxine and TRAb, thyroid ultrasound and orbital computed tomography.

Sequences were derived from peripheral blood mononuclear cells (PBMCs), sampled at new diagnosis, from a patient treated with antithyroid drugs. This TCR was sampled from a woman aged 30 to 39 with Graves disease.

This chain's CDR3 is CASSQSGTGAYNEQFF. The DNA of the CDR3 is TGCGCCAGCAGCCAATCCGGGACGGGAGCCTACAATGAGCAGTTCTTC. V gene TRBV4-1 combines with J gene TRBJ2-1; possible D gene TRBD2, 6 bases. Germline assignment: CDR1 MGHRA and CDR2 YSYEKL. Trimming removed 2 bases from V and 2 bases from J, with 13 bases in between. The CDR3 runs to 16 residues.